The rows below give T cell receptor beta chains drawn from one sample of a study of control samples from healthy donors and cancer patients. Clones were read by immunoSEQ multiplex PCR, and TCRdb kept only the in-frame ones, dropping some. There are 130,000 or so clones in the sample; around 90% occur only once, and around 2.3% lies in the top ten. Sequencing was performed on blood. The receptors derive from a man aged 35 to 55 in good health. The CDR3 runs from the conserved cysteine through the conserved F or W. Each record gives: J gene, clone size, D gene, V gene, CDR3 DNA, CDR3 protein. The D gene is left open where the match is weak. The size of a clone is reported for some rows only, either as once, few or many, or as a class for expanded clones.

>TRBJ1-1|NA|NA|TRBV7-3
TGTGCCAGCAGTTTGGACAGTATGAACACTGAAGCTTTCTTT
CASSLDSMNTEAFF
>TRBJ1-6|NA|NA|TRBV27
TGTGCCAGCAGTTTAAGGGGGGTTAATTCACCCCTCCACTTT
CASSLRGVNSPLHF
>TRBJ1-3|NA|NA|TRBV5-4
TGTGCCAGCAGCTGGAGGGGGGTCAGCTCTGGAAACACCATATATTTT
CASSWRGVSSGNTIYF
>TRBJ2-3|NA|TRBD2|TRBV7-3
TGTGCCAGCAGCTTCTTAGCGGGGGGCCGCACAGATACGCAGTATTTT
CASSFLAGGRTDTQYF
>TRBJ1-5|NA|TRBD1|TRBV19
TGTGCCAGTAGTATTGGGGACAGGGCCTATCAGCCCCAGCATTTT
CASSIGDRAYQPQHF
>TRBJ1-1|few|NA|TRBV6-5
TGTGCCAGCAGTTACCTGGGCACTGAAGCTTTCTTT
CASSYLGTEAFF
>TRBJ1-4|NA|NA|TRBV6-4
TGTGCCAGCATCTTGCCCACGACAGTGGGACATGAAAAACTGTTTTTT
CASILPTTVGHEKLFF
>TRBJ2-3|NA|NA|TRBV19
TGTGCCAGTAGTGGTACAGGGAGGGATACGCAGTATTTT
CASSGTGRDTQYF
>TRBJ2-5|NA|NA|TRBV6-5
TGTGCCAGCAGGCCCGATCTAGCAAAAGAGACCCAGTACTTC
CASRPDLAKETQYF
>TRBJ2-5|NA|NA|TRBV5-1
TGCGCCAGCAGCTCGACGGGAGCTAAAGAGACCCAGTACTTC
CASSSTGAKETQYF
>TRBJ1-4|NA|TRBD1|TRBV7-9
TGTGCCAGCAGACTACTAAACCAGGGGGCGCGCGGAAAACTGTTTTTT
CASRLLNQGARGKLFF
>TRBJ1-1|NA|NA|TRBV10-3
TGTGCCATCAGCGAGCAGGTGAACACTGAAGCTTTCTTT
CAISEQVNTEAFF
>TRBJ2-3|few|NA|TRBV10-3
TGTGCCATCAGTGAGTCGAAGGGCGGGCGTGGGGATACGCAGTATTTT
CAISESKGGRGDTQYF
>TRBJ1-1|once|NA|TRBV6-5
TGTGCCAGCAGCATAGTCAGGGAAACTGAAGCTTTCTTT
CASSIVRETEAFF
>TRBJ1-1|NA|NA|TRBV19
TGTGCCAGTAGTATTATAGGGGGTCCTGAAGCTTTCTTT
CASSIIGGPEAFF
>TRBJ1-1|NA|NA|TRBV2
TGTGCCAGCAGTGGATCCGGGGGAAGAACTGAAGCTTTCTTT
CASSGSGGRTEAFF
>TRBJ2-1|NA|NA|TRBV9
TGTGCCAGCAGCGCCGGAAGGGTCTACTCCAATGAGCAGTTCTTC
CASSAGRVYSNEQFF
>TRBJ2-3|NA|NA|TRBV5-4
TGTGCCAGCAGCTTGGAGGCCTTGGGATCAGATACGCAGTATTTT
CASSLEALGSDTQYF
>TRBJ1-2|once|NA|TRBV14
TGTGCCAGCAGCCAAGATCTGCCACGGGCAGGATTCTATGGCTACACCTTC
CASSQDLPRAGFYGYTF
>TRBJ1-4|NA|NA|TRBV7-8
TGTGCCAGCAGCTTATTCGTGGGGACTAATGAAAAACTGTTTTTT
CASSLFVGTNEKLFF
>TRBJ2-2|NA|TRBD1|TRBV3-1/TRBV3-2
TGTGCCAGCAGCCAGGGACAGGTGGTGACCGGGGAGCTGTTTTTT
CASSQGQVVTGELFF
>TRBJ1-5|once|TRBD1|TRBV11-1
TGTGCCAGCAGCTTTGAACAGGGGCTGCCCCAGCATTTT
CASSFEQGLPQHF
>TRBJ1-2|once|NA|TRBV28
TGTGCCAGCAGTTTCTCCCTTAACTATGGCTACACCTTC
CASSFSLNYGYTF
>TRBJ2-5|NA|NA|TRBV27
TGTGCCAGCAAGAGGAAGGGTGCCGCTGACCAAGAGACCCAGTACTTC
CASKRKGAADQETQYF
>TRBJ2-6|NA|NA|TRBV5-1
TGCGCCAGCAGCTTGGGCGGGGTGACTGGGGCCAACGTCCTGACTTTC
CASSLGGVTGANVLTF
>TRBJ1-5|NA|NA|TRBV27
TGTGCCAGCAGTTCGATGAATAGCAATCAGCCCCAGCATTTT
CASSSMNSNQPQHF
>TRBJ2-7|NA|TRBD1|TRBV6-4
TGTGCCAGCAGTGAGGGGACAGGGGGCTACGAGCAGTACTTC
CASSEGTGGYEQYF
>TRBJ1-2|NA|TRBD1|TRBV3-1/TRBV3-2
TGTGCCAGCAGCGGCGGACAGGGGGCGGCTCCATATGGCTACACCTTC
CASSGGQGAAPYGYTF
>TRBJ1-5|NA|NA|TRBV28
TGTGCCAGCAGCCGCGTTCTTGCCGGGCAGAATCAGCCCCAGCATTTT
CASSRVLAGQNQPQHF
>TRBJ2-1|NA|NA|TRBV10-3
TGTGCCACAGGCAGGGGGGGGAGTGGTGAGCAGTTCTTC
CATGRGGSGEQFF
>TRBJ2-4|NA|NA|TRBV2
TGTGCCAGTAGAATACAGGTGGAAAACATTCAGTACTTC
CASRIQVENIQYF
>TRBJ2-5|NA|NA|TRBV3-1/TRBV3-2
TGTGCCAGCAGCCAAGACAGGGCTAGGGCCCAGTACTTC
CASSQDRARAQYF
>TRBJ1-1|NA|NA|TRBV19
TGTGCCAGTAGTCGCGGGGGCGCGGACACTGAAGCTTTCTTT
CASSRGGADTEAFF
>TRBJ2-5|once|TRBD1|TRBV6-5
TGTGCCAGCAGTTGGACAGGGGGCGAGAATTCGGAGACCCAGTACTTC
CASSWTGGENSETQYF
>TRBJ2-1|NA|NA|TRBV7-9
TGTGCCAGCAGCTTAGCGGGTAGGGAACCCTACAATGAGCAGTTCTTC
CASSLAGREPYNEQFF
>TRBJ2-1|NA|NA|TRBV4-1
TGCGCCAGCAGCCAAGGTCTTCAGGGGCAGCAGTTCTTC
CASSQGLQGQQFF
>TRBJ1-3|NA|NA|TRBV11-2
TGTGCCAGCAGCTTAGCTTTGAGCTCTGGAAACACCATATATTTT
CASSLALSSGNTIYF
>TRBJ1-5|NA|NA|TRBV2
TGTGCCAGCAGCCCACACCCGAATCAGCCCCAGCATTTT
CASSPHPNQPQHF
>TRBJ2-1|once|NA|TRBV9
TGTGCCAGCAGCCCAACCATTGGCAATGAGCAGTTCTTC
CASSPTIGNEQFF
>TRBJ2-7|NA|NA|TRBV5-6
TGTGCCAGCAGCTTGGGCAGAGTGTTCTCCTACGAGCAGTACTTC
CASSLGRVFSYEQYF
>TRBJ2-2|NA|NA|TRBV29-1
TGCAGCGCGGCGCAGGGGCCGAACACCGGGGAGCTGTTTTTT
CSAAQGPNTGELFF
>TRBJ2-7|NA|TRBD2|TRBV13
TGTGCCAGCAGCTTACCGACGGGACTAGCGGGGGGTGAGCAGTGCTTC
CASSLPTGLAGGEQCF
>TRBJ1-6|NA|TRBD1|TRBV6-1
TGTGCCAGCAGTGAAGCTGTGGGGGACAGCTCTTCACCCCTCCACTTT
CASSEAVGDSSSPLHF
>TRBJ1-2|NA|NA|TRBV5-1
TGCGCCAGCAGCCCCGGGGGGGGCGCGGTCTATGGCTACACCTTC
CASSPGGGAVYGYTF
>TRBJ1-3|NA|TRBD1|TRBV11-2
TGTGCCAGCAGCTCATTGCAGGGGGGTAGAAACACCATATATTTT
CASSSLQGGRNTIYF
>TRBJ2-3|NA|TRBD2|TRBV7-9
TGTGCCAGCAGCTTTGGCGGGGGGGCAGATACGCAGTATTTT
CASSFGGGADTQYF
>TRBJ1-1|NA|NA|TRBV6-6
TGTGCCAGCAGTTACCTTGGGGGTTTGAACACTGAAGCTTTCTTT
CASSYLGGLNTEAFF
>TRBJ1-6|NA|NA|TRBV10-3
TGTGCCACCAGGGACTCGCATAATTCACCCCTCCACTTT
CATRDSHNSPLHF
>TRBJ2-1|once|TRBD2|TRBV6-5
TGTGCCAGCAGCTTAGCGGGGGGCTCGAATGAGCAGTTCTTC
CASSLAGGSNEQFF
>TRBJ2-5|NA|TRBD1|TRBV19
TGTGCCAGCAGTAAAACCCAAACAGGGGAAGAGACCCAGTACTTC
CASSKTQTGEETQYF
>TRBJ2-6|NA|NA|TRBV5-5
TGTGCCAGCAGCTTGGGAGGAGGGAGGTGGGCCAACGTCCTGACTTTC
CASSLGGGRWANVLTF